This T cell receptor (beta chain) was sequenced during a study of cytomegalovirus exposure and HLA in healthy donors. Libraries were prepared by immunoSEQ multiplex PCR; TCRdb keeps only in-frame clonotypes and omits some of them. Among about 110,000 clones listed, 89% were seen once. This CDR3 region has 16 residues. Germline CDR1 is MDHEN and CDR2 is SYDVKM. V dropped 4 bases and J dropped 1 base, with 14 bases sitting between them. The receptor comes from a young woman in good health and CMV-seronegative. The chain carries TRBV28 and TRBJ1-5; TRBD1 is a possible D gene (6 bases). Sequencing was done on a sample of PBMCs. CDR3 sequence: CASSSPRGASNQPQHF. DNA for the CDR3: TGTGCCAGCAGTTCACCTCGGGGGGCGAGCAATCAGCCCCAGCATTTT.